This T cell receptor beta chain was recovered during a study of blood T cell repertoires in COVID-19. Study overall: Spain, Italy and the United States supplied samples that represented acute and convalescent COVID-19. The cDNA or gDNA used as material had been derived from T cells, B-cell-depleted T cells, or PBMCs.

CDR1 SGHTA and CDR2 FQGTGA come from the germline V gene. Trimming removed 5 bases from V and 5 bases from J, with 12 bases in between. This CDR3 contains 13 residues. Data came from immunoSEQ multiplex PCR; TCRdb stores just in-frame clones and leaves some out. The data show about 110,000 clones, 90% seen once. About this clone: Other DNA sequences in this sample translate to the same CDR3.

This receptor was taken from a human donor in a cohort sampled during active COVID-19. The material sequenced was peripheral blood. The chain couples TRBV7-3 to TRBJ1-2; D possibly corresponds to TRBD1 (5 bases). The CDR3 region is CASSLGQGYGYTF. As DNA, the CDR3 is TGTGCCAGCAGCCTAGGGCAGGGATATGGCTACACCTTC.